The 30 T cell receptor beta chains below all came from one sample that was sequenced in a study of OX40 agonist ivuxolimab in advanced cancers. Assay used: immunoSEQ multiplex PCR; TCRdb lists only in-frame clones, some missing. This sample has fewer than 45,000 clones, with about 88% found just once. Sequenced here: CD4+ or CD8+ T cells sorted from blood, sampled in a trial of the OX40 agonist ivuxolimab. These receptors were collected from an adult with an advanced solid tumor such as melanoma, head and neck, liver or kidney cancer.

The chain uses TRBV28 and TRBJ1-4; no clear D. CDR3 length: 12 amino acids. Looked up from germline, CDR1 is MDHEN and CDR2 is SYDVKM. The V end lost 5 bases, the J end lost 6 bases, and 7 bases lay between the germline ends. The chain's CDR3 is CASSVTDEKLFF. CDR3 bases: TGTGCCAGCAGTGTGACGGATGAAAAACTGTTTTTT.

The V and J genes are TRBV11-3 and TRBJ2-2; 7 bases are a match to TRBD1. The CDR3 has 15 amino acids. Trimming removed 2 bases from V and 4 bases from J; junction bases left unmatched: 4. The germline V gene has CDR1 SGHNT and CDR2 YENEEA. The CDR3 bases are TGTGCCAGCAGCTTAACAGGGGTCGGCACCGGGGAGCTGTTTTTT. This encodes CASSLTGVGTGELFF. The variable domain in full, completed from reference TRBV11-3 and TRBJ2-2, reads EAGVVQSPRYKIIEKKQPVAFWCNPISGHNTLYWYLQNLGQGPELLIRYENEEAVDDSQLPKDRFSAERLKGVDSTLKIQPAELGDSAVYLCASSLTGVGTGELFFGEGSRLTVL.

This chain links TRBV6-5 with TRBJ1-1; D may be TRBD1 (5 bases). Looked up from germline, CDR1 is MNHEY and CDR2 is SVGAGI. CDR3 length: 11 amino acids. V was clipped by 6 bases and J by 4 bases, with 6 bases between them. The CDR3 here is CASRRGTEAFF. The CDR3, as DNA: TGTGCCAGCAGGAGGGGCACTGAAGCTTTCTTT.

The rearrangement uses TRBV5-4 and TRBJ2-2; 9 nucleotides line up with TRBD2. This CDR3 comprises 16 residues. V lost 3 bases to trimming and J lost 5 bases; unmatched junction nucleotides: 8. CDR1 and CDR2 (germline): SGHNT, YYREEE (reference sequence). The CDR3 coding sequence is TGTGCCAGCAGCTCCCGGACTAGCGCGATAACCGGGGAGCTGTTTTTT. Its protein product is CASSSRTSAITGELFF.

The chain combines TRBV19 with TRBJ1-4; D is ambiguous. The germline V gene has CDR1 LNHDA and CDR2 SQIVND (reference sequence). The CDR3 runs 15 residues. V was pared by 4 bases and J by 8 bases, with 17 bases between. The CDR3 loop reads CASSTSRALGEKLFF. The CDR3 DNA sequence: TGTGCCAGTAGTACCAGTCGGGCGCTGGGCGAAAAACTGTTTTTT.

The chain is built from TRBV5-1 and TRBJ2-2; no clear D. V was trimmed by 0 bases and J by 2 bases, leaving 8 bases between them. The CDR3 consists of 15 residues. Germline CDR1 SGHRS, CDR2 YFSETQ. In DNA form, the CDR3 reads TGCGCCAGCAGCTTGGCCCCCTACAACACCGGGGAGCTGTTTTTT. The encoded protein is CASSLAPYNTGELFF.

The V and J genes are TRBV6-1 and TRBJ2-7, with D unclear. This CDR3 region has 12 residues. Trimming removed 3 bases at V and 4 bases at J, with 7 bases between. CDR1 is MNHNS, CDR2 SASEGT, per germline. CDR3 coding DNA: TGTGCCAGCAGTGAGCGCCAATACGAGCAGTACTTC. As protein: CASSERQYEQYF.

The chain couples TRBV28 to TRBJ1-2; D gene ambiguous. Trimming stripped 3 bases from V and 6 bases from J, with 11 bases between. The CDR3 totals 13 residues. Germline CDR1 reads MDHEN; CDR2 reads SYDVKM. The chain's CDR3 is CASSFSSRDGYTF. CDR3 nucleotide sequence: TGTGCCAGCAGTTTTTCTTCACGGGATGGCTACACCTTC.

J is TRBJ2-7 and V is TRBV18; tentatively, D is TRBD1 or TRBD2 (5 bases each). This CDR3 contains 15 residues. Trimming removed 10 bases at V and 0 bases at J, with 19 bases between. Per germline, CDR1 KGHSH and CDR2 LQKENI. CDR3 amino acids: CATSDGAPGSYEQYF. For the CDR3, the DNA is TGTGCCACTTCCGACGGGGCACCCGGCTCCTACGAGCAGTACTTC.

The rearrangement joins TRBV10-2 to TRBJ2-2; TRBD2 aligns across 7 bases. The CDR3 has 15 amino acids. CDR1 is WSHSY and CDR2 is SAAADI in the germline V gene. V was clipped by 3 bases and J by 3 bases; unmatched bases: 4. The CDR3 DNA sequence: TGCGCCAGCAGTGACTCGGGAGGACACACCGGGGAGCTGTTTTTT. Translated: CASSDSGGHTGELFF.

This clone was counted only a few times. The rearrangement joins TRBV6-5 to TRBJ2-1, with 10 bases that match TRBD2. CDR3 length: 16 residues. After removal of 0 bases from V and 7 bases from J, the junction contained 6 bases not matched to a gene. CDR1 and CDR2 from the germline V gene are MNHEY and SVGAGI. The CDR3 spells CASSYSRLAGVNEQFF. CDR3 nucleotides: TGTGCCAGCAGTTACTCGAGGCTAGCGGGAGTGAATGAGCAGTTCTTC.

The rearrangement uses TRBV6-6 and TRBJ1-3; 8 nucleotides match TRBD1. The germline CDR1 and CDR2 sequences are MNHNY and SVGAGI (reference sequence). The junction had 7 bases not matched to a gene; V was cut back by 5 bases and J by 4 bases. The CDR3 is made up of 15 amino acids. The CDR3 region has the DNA TGTGCCAGCAGTACTAGACAGGGGAGCGGAAACACCATATATTTT. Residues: CASSTRQGSGNTIYF.

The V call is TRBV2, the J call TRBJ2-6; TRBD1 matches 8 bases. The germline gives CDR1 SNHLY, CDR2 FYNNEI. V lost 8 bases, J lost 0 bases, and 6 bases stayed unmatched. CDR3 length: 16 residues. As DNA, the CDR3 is TGTGCCAGCCAGGGGGCAGGTTTCTCTGGGGCCAACGTCCTGACTTTC. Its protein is CASQGAGFSGANVLTF.

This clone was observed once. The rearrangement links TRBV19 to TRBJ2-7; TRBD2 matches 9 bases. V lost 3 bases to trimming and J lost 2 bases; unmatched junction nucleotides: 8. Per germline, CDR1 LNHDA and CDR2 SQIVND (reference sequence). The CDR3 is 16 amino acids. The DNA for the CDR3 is TGTGCCAGTAGTATTCAACCGGGACTAGCAACCTACGAGCAGTACTTC. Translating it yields CASSIQPGLATYEQYF.

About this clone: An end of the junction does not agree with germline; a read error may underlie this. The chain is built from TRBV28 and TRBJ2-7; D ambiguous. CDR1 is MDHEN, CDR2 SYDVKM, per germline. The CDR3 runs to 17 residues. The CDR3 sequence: CASNSMGLSLSLRASHF. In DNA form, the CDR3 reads TGTGCCAGCAACTCAATGGGTCTATCCCTCTCTCTACGAGCAAGTCACTTC.

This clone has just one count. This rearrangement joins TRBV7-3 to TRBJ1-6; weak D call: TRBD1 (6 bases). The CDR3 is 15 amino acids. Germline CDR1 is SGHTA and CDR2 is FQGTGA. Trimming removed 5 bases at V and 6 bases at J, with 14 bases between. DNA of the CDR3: TGTGCCAGCAGCCCCGGTGGGGGCGGTAATTCACCCCTCCACTTT. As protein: CASSPGGGGNSPLHF.

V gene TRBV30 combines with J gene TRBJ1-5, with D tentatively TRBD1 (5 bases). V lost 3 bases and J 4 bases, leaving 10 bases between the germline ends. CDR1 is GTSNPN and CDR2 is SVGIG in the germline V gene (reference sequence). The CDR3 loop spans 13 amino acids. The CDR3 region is CAWSEGPNQPQHF. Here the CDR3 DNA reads TGTGCCTGGAGCGAGGGACCAAATCAGCCCCAGCATTTT.

CDR3 loop: CASGYRGLTGELFF. CDR3 nucleotides: TGTGCCAGCGGATACAGGGGGCTCACCGGGGAGCTGTTTTTT. The chain couples TRBV6-5 to TRBJ2-2; 9 bases are shared with TRBD1. J gave up 4 bases and V 8 bases, and 5 bases lay outside the gene matches. This CDR3 region has 14 residues. Germline CDR1 MNHEY, CDR2 SVGAGI.

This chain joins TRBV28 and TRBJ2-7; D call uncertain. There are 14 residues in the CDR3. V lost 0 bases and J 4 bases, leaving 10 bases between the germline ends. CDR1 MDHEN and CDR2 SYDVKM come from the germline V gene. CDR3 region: CASSLWGSFYEQYF. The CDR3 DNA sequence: TGTGCCAGCAGTTTATGGGGCAGCTTTTACGAGCAGTACTTC.

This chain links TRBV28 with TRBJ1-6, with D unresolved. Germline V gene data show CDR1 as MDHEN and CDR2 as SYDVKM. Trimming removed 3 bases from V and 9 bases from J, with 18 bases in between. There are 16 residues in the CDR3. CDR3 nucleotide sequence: TGTGCCAGCAGTTTGCCACCGGGCAATGGGGTTTCACCCCTCCACTTT. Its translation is CASSLPPGNGVSPLHF.

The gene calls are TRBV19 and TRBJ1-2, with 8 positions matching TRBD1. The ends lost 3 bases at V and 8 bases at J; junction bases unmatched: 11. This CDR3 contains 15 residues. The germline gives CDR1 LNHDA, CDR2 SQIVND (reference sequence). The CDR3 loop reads CASSILRGQSKGYTF. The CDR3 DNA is TGTGCCAGTAGTATCCTCAGGGGGCAGTCAAAAGGCTACACCTTC.

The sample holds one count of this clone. The CDR3, as DNA: TGTGCCAGCAACAAACAGGGGGCAACTGAAGCTTTCTTT. This sequence encodes CASNKQGATEAFF. The rearrangement uses TRBV6-7 and TRBJ1-1; 9 nucleotides agree with TRBD1. TRBV6-7 has ORF status, its function being uncertain. With 7 bases clipped from V and 5 bases from J, the junction kept 5 bases outside the gene matches. There are 13 residues in the CDR3.

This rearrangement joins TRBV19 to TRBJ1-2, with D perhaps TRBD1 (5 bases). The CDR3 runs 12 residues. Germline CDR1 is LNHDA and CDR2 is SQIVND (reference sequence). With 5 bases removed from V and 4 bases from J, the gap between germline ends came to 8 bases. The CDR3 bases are TGTGCCAGTAGTCGCGGGGGCTATGGCTACACCTTC. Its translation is CASSRGGYGYTF.

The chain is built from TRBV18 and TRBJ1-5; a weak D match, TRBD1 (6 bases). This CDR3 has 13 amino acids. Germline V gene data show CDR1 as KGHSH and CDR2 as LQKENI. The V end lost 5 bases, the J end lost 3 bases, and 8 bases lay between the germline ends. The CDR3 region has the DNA TGTGCCAGCTCATGGGACAACAATCAGCCCCAGCATTTT. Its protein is CASSWDNNQPQHF.

The CDR3 region is CASSLDSRPLSPLHF. DNA of the CDR3: TGTGCCAGCAGCTTAGACAGTCGACCCCTTTCACCCCTCCACTTT. The chain joins TRBV11-2 to TRBJ1-6; D gene uncertain. The V and J ends lost 0 bases and 9 bases respectively, with 12 bases between them. This CDR3 spans 15 amino acids. Germline V gene sequence: CDR1 SGHAT, CDR2 FQNNGV.

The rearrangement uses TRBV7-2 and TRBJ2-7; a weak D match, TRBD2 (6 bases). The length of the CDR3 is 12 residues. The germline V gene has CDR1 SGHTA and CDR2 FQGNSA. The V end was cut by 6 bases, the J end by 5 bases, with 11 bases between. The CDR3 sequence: CASSWGGNEQYF. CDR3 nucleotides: TGTGCCAGCAGTTGGGGAGGTAACGAGCAGTACTTC.

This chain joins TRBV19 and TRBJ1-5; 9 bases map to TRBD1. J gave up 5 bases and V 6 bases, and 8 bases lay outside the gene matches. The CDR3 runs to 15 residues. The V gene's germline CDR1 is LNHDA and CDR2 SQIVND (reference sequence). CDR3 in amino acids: CASRIWTGEHQPQHF. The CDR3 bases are TGTGCCAGTAGAATATGGACAGGGGAGCATCAGCCCCAGCATTTT.

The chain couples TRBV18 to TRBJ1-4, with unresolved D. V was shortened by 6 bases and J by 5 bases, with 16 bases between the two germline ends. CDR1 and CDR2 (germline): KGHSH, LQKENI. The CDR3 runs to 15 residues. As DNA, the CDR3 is TGTGCCAGCTCGAATTACGGGAGGAAAAATGAAAAACTGTTTTTT. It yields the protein CASSNYGRKNEKLFF.

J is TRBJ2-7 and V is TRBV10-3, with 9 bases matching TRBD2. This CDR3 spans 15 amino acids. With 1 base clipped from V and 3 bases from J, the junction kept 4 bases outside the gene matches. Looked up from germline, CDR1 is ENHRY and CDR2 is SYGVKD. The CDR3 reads CAISELTSGNYEQYF. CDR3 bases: TGTGCCATCAGTGAGTTGACTAGCGGCAACTACGAGCAGTACTTC.

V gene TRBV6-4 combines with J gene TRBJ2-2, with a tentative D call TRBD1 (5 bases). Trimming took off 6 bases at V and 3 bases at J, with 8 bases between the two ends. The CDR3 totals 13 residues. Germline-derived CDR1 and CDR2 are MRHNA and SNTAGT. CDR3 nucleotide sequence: TGTGCCAGCAGCAGGGATCACACCGGGGAGCTGTTTTTT. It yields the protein CASSRDHTGELFF.